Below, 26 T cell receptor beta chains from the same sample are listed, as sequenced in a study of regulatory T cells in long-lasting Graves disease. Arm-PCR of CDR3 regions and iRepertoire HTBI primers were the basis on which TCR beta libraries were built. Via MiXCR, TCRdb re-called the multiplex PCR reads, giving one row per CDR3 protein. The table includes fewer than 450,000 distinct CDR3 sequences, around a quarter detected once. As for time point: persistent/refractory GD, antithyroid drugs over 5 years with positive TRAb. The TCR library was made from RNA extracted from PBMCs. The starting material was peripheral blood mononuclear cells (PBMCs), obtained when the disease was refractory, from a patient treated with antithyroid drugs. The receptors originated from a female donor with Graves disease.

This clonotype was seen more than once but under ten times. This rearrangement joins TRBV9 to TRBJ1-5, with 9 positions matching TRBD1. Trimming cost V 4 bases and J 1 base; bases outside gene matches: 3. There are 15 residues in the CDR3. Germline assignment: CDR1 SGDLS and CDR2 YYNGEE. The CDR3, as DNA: TGTGCCAGCAGCCAGGGACAGGGAAGCAATCAGCCCCAGCATTTT. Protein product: CASSQGQGSNQPQHF.

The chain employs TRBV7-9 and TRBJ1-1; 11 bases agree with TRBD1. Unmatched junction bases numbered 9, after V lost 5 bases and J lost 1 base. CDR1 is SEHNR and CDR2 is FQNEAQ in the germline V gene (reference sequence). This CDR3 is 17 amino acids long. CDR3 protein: CASSGRTGGGRNTEAFF. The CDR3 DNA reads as TGTGCCAGCAGCGGGCGGACAGGGGGCGGGAGGAACACTGAAGCTTTCTTT.

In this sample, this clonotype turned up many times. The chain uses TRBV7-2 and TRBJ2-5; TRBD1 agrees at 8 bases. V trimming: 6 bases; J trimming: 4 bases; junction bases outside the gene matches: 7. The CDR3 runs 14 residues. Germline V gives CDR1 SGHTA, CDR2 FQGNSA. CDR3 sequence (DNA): TGTGCCAGCAGTCCTTCAGGGGGCGCAGAGACCCAGTACTTC. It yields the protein CASSPSGGAETQYF.

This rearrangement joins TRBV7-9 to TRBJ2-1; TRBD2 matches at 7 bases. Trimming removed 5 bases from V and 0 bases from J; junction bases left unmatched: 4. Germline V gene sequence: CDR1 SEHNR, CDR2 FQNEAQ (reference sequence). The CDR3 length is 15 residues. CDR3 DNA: TGTGCCAGCAGCGCCGGGGAGGGCTCCTACAATGAGCAGTTCTTC. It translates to CASSAGEGSYNEQFF. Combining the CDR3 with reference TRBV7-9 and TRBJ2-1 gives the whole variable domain DTGVSQNPRHKITKRGQNVTFRCDPISEHNRLYWYRQTLGQGPEFLTYFQNEAQLEKSRLLSDRFSAERPKGSFSTLEIQRTEQGDSAMYLCASSAGEGSYNEQFFGPGTRLTVL.

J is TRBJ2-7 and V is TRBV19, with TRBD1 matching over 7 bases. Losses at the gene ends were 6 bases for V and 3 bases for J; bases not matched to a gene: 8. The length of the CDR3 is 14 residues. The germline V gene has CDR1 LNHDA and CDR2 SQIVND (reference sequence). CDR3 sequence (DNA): TGTGCCAGTAGCACTCCGGGACAGATCTACGAGCAGTACTTC. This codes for CASSTPGQIYEQYF.

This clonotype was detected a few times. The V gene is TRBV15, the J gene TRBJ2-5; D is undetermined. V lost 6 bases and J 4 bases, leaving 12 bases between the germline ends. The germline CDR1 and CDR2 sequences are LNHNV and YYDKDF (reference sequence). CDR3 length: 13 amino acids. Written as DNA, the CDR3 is TGTGCCACCAGTGAGTTAGGGTCAGAGACCCAGTACTTC. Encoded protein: CATSELGSETQYF.

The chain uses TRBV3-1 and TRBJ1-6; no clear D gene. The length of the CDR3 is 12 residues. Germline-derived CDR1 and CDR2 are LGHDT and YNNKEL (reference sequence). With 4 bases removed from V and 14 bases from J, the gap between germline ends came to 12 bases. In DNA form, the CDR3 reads TGTGCCAGCAGCCCTCGGGTAGGCGCCCTCCACTTT. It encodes CASSPRVGALHF.

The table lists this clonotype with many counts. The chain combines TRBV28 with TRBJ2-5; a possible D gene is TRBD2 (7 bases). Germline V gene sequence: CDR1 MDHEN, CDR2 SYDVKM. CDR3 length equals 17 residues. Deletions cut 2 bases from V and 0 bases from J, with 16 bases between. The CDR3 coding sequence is TGTGCCAGCAGTTTACCCCTCGGGGGGCGGGACCAAGAGACCCAGTACTTC. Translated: CASSLPLGGRDQETQYF.

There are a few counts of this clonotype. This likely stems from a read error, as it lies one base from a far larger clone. This CDR3 is CASDPREIGNQPQHF. Here the CDR3 DNA reads TGTGCCAGCGACCCCAGGGAAATCGGCAATCAGCCCCAGCATTTT. The chain combines TRBV6-2 or TRBV6-3 with TRBJ1-5; the D gene is possibly TRBD1 (5 bases). Germline loops: CDR1 MNHEY, CDR2 SVGEGT. Trimming pared 8 bases from V and 2 bases from J, leaving 16 bases between. The length of the CDR3 is 15 residues.

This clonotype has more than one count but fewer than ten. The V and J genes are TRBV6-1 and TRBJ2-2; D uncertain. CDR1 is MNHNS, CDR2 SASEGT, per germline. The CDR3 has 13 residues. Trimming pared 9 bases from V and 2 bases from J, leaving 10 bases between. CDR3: CASLAGNTGELFF. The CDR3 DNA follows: TGTGCCAGTTTAGCCGGAAACACCGGGGAGCTGTTTTTT.

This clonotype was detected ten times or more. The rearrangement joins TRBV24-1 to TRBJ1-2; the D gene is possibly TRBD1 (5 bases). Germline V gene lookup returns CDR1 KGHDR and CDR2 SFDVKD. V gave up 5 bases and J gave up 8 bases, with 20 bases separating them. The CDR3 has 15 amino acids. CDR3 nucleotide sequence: TGTGCCACCAGTGCTTCGCCGGGACGGTTTATGGGCTACACCTTC. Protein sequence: CATSASPGRFMGYTF.

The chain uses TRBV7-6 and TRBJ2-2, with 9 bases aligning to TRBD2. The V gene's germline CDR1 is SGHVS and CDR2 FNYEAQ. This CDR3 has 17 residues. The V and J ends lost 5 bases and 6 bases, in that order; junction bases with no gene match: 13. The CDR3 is CASSRLSAGGPAGELFF. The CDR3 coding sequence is TGTGCCAGCAGCCGATTGTCGGCGGGAGGGCCCGCCGGGGAGCTGTTTTTT.

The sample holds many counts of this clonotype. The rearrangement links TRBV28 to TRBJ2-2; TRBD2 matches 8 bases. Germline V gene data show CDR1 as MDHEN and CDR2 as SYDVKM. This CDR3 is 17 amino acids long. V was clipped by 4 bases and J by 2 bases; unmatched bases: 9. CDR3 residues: CASSYGEAGDNTGELFF. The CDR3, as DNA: TGTGCCAGCAGTTATGGCGAAGCGGGGGACAACACCGGGGAGCTGTTTTTT.

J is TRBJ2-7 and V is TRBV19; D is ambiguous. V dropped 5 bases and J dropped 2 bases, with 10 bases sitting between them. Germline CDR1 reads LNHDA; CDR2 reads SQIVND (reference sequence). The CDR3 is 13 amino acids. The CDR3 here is CASSAGLPYEQYF. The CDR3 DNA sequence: TGTGCCAGTAGTGCAGGATTGCCCTACGAGCAGTACTTC.

CDR3 sequence (DNA): TGTGCCAGCAGCACTGGACAGAGGCATGGTTCACCCCTCCACTTT. It translates to CASSTGQRHGSPLHF. The chain recombines TRBV14 with TRBJ1-6, with D possibly matching TRBD1 (6 bases). This CDR3 has 15 amino acids. The V gene's germline CDR1 is SGHDN and CDR2 FVKESK. The V end was cut by 5 bases, the J end by 9 bases, with 17 bases between.

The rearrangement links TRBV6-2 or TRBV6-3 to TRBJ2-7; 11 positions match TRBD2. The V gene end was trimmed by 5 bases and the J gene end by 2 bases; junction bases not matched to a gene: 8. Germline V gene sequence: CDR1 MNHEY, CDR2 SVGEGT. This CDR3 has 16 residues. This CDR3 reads CASSPERLAGTYEQYF. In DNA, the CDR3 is TGTGCCAGCAGTCCTGAAAGACTAGCGGGGACCTACGAGCAGTACTTC.

CDR3 region: CASSLVRGAGELFF. The CDR3 region has the DNA TGTGCCAGCAGCTTAGTCCGGGGGGCCGGGGAGCTGTTTTTT. This chain joins TRBV7-9 and TRBJ2-2; 7 bases map to TRBD2. The CDR3 has 14 amino acids. From germline, CDR1 is SEHNR and CDR2 FQNEAQ (reference sequence). The junction had 2 bases not matched to a gene; V was cut back by 1 base and J by 6 bases.

The DNA for the CDR3 is TGTGCCAGCAGCCAAGTGTATGATGAGGGGACAGATACGCAGTATTTT. Protein sequence: CASSQVYDEGTDTQYF. The chain carries TRBV3-2 and TRBJ2-3; TRBD1, the table's D call, lacks a check against the DNA. TRBV3-2 is a documented pseudogene. There are 16 residues in the CDR3.

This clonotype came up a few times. For the CDR3, the DNA is TGTGCCAGCAGCTTAGGACTAGCGGGAGGGCCCACCTACAATGAGCAGTTCTTC. Its protein product is CASSLGLAGGPTYNEQFF. The chain combines TRBV7-6 with TRBJ2-1; 14 bases align to TRBD2. V lost 1 base, J lost 2 bases, and 4 bases stayed unmatched. This CDR3 comprises 18 residues. Germline CDR1 reads SGHVS; CDR2 reads FNYEAQ.

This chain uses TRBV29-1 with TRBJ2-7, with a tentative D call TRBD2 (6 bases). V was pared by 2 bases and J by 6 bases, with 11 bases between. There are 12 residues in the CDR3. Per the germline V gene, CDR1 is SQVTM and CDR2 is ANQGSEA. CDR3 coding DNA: TGCAGCGTTGAATTAGCGGAGGGCGAGCAGTACTTC. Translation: CSVELAEGEQYF.

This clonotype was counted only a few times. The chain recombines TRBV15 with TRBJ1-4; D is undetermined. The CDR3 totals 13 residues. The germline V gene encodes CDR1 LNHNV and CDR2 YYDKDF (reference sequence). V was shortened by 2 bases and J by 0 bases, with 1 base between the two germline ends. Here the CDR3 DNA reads TGTGCCACCAGCAGATCAACTAATGAAAAACTGTTTTTT. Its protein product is CATSRSTNEKLFF. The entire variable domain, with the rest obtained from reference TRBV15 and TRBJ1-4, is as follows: DAMVIQNPRYQVTQFGKPVTLSCSQTLNHNVMYWYQQKSSQAPKLLFHYYDKDFNNEADTPDNFQSRRPNTSFCFLDIRSPGLGDTAMYLCATSRSTNEKLFFGSGTQLSVL.

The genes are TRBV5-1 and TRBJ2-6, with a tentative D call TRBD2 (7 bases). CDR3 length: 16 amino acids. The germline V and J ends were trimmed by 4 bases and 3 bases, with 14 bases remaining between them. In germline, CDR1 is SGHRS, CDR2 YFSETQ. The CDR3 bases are TGCGCCAGCAGCCCCTGGGGGGGCATTGGGGCCAACGTCCTGACTTTC. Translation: CASSPWGGIGANVLTF.

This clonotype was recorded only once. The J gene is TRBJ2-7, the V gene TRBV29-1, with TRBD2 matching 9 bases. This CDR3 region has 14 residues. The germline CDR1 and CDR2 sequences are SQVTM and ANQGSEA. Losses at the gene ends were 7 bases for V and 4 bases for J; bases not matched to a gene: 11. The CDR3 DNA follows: TGCAGCGGCCGGACGGGTAGCGGGAGTTACGAGCAGTACTTC. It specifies CSGRTGSGSYEQYF.

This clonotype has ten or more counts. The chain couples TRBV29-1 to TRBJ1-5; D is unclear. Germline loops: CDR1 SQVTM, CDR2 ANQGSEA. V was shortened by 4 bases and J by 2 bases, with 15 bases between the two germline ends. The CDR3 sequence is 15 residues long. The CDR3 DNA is TGCAGCGTTGGTCTGGCCGGTCCTGGCAATCAGCCCCAGCATTTT. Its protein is CSVGLAGPGNQPQHF.

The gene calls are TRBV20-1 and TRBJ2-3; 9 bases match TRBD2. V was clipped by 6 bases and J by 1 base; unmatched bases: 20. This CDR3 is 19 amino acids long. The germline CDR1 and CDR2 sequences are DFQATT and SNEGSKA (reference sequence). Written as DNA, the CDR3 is TGCAGTGCCCAGGCGTATCTCGCGGGAGGGCCCGATGGCACAGATACGCAGTATTTT. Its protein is CSAQAYLAGGPDGTDTQYF.

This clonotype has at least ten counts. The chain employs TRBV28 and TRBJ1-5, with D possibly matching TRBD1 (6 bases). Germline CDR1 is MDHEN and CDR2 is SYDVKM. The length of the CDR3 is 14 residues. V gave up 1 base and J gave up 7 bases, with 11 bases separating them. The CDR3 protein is CASSLYREGQPQHF. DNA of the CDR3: TGTGCCAGCAGTTTATACAGGGAAGGGCAGCCCCAGCATTTT.